This T cell receptor beta chain appears in the sequencing data of a study of beta chain features in type 1 diabetes. The germline V gene has CDR1 SNHLY and CDR2 FYNNEI. The CDR3 is 14 residues long. Trimming stripped 3 bases from V and 7 bases from J, with 15 bases between. This clone was recorded a few times. Purity above 95% was achieved in all sorted populations. What was sequenced were expressed TCRB transcripts, since all of the isolated RNA had been reverse transcribed. Several million reads were obtained on average from naive, central memory and regulatory T cell samples. The repertoire was sequenced with immunoSEQ multiplex PCR; TCRdb's copy has only in-frame clones and lacks some. The profile shows about 300,000 clones, approximately 8% of them singletons.

Material: central memory CD4+ T cells from blood. The sequence was obtained from a woman between 18 and 29 years old in good health. The chain uses TRBV2 and TRBJ2-5; possible D gene TRBD2, 5 bases. CDR3: CASSDLPGKRTQYF. In DNA form, the CDR3 reads TGTGCCAGCAGTGATCTTCCGGGGAAGAGGACCCAGTACTTC.